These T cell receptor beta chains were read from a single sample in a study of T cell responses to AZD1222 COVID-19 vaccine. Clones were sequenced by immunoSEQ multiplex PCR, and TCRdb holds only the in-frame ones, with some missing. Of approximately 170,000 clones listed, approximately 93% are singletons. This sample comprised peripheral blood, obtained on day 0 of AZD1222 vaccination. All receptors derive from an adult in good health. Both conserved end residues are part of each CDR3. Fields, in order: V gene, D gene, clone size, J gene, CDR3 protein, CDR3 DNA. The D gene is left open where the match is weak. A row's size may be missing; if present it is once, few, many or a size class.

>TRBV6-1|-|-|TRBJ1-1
CASSEVRNTEAFF
TGTGCCAGCAGTGAAGTGCGGAACACTGAAGCTTTCTTT
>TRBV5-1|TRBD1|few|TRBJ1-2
CASSFRAGGTYGYTF
TGCGCCAGCAGCTTTCGGGCAGGGGGCACCTATGGCTACACCTTC
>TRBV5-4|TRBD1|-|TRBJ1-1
CASSLPNRGDTEAFF
TGTGCCAGCAGCTTACCAAACAGGGGAGACACTGAAGCTTTCTTT
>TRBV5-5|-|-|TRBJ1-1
CASSPRATEAFF
TGTGCCAGCAGCCCACGTGCGACTGAAGCTTTCTTT
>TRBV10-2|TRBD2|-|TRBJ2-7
CASSDGLAPHEQYF
TGCGCCAGCAGTGACGGACTAGCCCCCCACGAGCAGTACTTC
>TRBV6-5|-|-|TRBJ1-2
CATRPGAYGYTF
TGTGCCACCCGGCCTGGGGCCTATGGCTACACCTTC
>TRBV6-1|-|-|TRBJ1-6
CASSELPTGYNSPLHF
TGTGCCAGCAGTGAACTTCCGACAGGCTATAATTCACCCCTCCACTTT
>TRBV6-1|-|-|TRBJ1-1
CASSEASEAFF
TGTGCCAGCAGTGAGGCGTCGGAAGCTTTCTTT
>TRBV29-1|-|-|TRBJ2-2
CSVRTDYTGELFF
TGCAGCGTTCGGACAGACTACACCGGGGAGCTGTTTTTT
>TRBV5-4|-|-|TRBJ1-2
CASSFTTGTGYTF
TGTGCCAGCAGCTTTACAACCGGGACTGGCTACACCTTC
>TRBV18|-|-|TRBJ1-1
CASSPSYDTEAFF
TGTGCCAGCTCACCCTCTTATGACACTGAAGCTTTCTTT
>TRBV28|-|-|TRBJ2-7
CASSLLSSGLPYEQYF
TGTGCCAGCAGTTTATTATCGTCGGGGTTGCCCTACGAGCAGTACTTC
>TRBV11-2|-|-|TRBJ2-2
CASSFIPVDAGELFF
TGTGCCAGCAGCTTTATTCCGGTTGATGCCGGGGAGCTGTTTTTT
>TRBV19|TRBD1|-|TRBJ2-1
CASSNPNYRGINNEQFF
TGTGCCAGTAGTAATCCCAATTACAGGGGGATTAACAATGAGCAGTTCTTC
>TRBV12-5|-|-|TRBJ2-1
CASGPLLGGDEQFF
TGTGCTAGTGGACCCTTGTTGGGGGGCGATGAGCAGTTCTTC
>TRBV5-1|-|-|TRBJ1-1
CASSLLSDMSTEAFF
TGCGCCAGCAGCTTGTTGTCCGACATGAGCACTGAAGCTTTCTTT